This T cell receptor beta chain was identified during a study of metastatic and nonmetastatic thyroid tumors. Using MiXCR, TCRdb reanalyzed the PCR reads. The sample contains some 23,000 clones, around 20% of which appear only once. The germline V gene encodes CDR1 MNHEY and CDR2 SVGAGI. The CDR3 contains 18 residues. V lost 0 bases to trimming and J lost 8 bases; unmatched junction nucleotides: 16. Prior to thyroid surgery, none of the patients had received any treatment. This clone is deemed medium-sized (0.01 to 0.1%). The sequence was collected from a female donor with papillary thyroid cancer or a benign thyroid nodule (not recorded which). Some clones in this sample may be carry-over from other donors' samples. Sequenced sample: adjacent normal tissue. V is TRBV6-5 and J is TRBJ2-1, with 7 bases aligning to TRBD1. For the CDR3, the DNA is TGTGCCAGCAGTTACTCGAGGGGTAGGGGGCAGGAAGGCCATGAGCAGTTCTTC. Protein product: CASSYSRGRGQEGHEQFF.